This T cell receptor beta chain was found in a study of T cells after somatic rescue of genetic block. Germline assignment: CDR1 MDHEN and CDR2 SYDVKM. V trimming: 5 bases; J trimming: 3 bases; junction bases outside the gene matches: 8. CDR3 length equals 16 residues. Clones were read by immunoSEQ multiplex PCR, and TCRdb kept only the in-frame ones, dropping some. The sample shows about 67,000 clones, 92% of them seen only once. The gene calls are TRBV28 and TRBJ1-4; TRBD1 matches 8 bases. Input material: peripheral blood mononuclear cells (PBMCs). The TCR sequence derives from a man aged 35 to 55. In DNA form, the CDR3 reads TGTGCCAGCAGTATCTCAGGGGGCCTGGCTAATGAAAAACTGTTTTTT. Translated, it gives CASSISGGLANEKLFF.